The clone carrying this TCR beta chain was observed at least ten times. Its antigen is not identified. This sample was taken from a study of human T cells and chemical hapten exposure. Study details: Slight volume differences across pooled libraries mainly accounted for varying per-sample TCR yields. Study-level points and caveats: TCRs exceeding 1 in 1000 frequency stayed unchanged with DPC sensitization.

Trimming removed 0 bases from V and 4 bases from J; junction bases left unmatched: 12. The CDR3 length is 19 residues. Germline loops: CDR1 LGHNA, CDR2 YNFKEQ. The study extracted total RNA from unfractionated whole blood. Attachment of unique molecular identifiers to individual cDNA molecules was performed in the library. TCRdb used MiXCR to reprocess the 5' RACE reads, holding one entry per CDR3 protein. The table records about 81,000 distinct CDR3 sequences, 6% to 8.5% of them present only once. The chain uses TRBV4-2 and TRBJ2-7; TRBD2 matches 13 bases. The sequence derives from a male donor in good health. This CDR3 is CASSQEGSSTSGGSYEQYF. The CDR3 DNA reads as TGTGCCAGCAGCCAAGAAGGGAGTTCGACTAGCGGGGGGTCATACGAGCAGTACTTC.